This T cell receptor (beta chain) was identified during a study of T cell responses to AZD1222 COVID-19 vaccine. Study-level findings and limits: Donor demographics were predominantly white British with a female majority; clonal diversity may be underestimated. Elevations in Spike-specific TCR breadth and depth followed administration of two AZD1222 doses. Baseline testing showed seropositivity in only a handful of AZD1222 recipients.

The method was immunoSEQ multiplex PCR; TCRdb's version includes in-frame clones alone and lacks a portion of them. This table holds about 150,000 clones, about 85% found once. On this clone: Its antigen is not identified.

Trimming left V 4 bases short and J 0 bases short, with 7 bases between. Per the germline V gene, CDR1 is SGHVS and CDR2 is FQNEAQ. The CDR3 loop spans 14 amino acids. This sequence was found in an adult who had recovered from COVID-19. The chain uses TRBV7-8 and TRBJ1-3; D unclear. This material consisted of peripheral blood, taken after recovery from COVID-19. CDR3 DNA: TGTGCCAGCAGCTCGTTCGGCTCTGGAAACACCATATATTTT. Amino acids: CASSSFGSGNTIYF.